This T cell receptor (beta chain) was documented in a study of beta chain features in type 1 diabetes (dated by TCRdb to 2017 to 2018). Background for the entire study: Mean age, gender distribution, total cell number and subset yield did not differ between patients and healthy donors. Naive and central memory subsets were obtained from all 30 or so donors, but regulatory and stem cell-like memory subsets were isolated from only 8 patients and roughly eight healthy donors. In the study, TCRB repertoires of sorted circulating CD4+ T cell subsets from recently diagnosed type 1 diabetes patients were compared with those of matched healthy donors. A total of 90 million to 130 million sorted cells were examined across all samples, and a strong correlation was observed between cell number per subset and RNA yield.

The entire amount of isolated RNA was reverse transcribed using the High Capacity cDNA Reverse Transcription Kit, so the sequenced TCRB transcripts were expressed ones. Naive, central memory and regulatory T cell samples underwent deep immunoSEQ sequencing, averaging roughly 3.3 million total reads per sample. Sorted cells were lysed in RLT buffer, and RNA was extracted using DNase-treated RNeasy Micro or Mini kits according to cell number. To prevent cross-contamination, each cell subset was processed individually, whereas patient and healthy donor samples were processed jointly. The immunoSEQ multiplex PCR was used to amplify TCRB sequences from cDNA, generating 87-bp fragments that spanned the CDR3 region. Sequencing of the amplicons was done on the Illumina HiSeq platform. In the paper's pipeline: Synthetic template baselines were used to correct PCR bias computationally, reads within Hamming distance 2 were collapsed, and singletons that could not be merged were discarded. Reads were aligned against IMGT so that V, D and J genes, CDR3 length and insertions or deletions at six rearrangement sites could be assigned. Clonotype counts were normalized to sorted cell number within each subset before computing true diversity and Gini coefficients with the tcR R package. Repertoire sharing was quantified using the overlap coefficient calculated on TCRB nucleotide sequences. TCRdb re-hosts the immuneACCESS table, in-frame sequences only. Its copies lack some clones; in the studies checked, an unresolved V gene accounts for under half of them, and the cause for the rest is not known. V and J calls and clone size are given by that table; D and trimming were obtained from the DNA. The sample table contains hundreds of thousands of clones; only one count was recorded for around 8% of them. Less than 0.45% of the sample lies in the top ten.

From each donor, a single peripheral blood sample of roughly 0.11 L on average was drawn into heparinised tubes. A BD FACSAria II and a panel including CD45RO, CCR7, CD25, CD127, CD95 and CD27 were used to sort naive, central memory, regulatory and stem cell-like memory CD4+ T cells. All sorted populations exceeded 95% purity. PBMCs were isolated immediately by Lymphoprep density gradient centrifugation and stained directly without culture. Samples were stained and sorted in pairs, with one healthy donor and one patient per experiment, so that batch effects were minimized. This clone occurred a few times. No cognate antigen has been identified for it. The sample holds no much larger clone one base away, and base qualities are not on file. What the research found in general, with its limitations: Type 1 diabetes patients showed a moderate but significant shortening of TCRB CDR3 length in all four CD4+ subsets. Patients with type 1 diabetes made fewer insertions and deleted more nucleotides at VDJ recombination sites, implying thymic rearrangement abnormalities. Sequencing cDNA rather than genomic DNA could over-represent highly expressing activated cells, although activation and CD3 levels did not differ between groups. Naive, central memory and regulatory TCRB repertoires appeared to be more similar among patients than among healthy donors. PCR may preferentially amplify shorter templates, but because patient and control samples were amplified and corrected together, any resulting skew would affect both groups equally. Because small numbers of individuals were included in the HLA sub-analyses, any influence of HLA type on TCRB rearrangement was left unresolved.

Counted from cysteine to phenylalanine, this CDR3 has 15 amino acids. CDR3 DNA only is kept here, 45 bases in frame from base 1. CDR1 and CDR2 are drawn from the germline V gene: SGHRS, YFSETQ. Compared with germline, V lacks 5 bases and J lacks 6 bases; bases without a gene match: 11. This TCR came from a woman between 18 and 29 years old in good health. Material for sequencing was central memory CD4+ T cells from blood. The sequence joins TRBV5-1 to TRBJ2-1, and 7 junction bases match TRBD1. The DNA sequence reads TGCGCCAGCAGTTCACGGACAGGAACCCCCAATGAGCAGTTCTTC. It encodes CASSSRTGTPNEQFF.